The rows below give T cell receptor beta chains drawn from one sample of a study of regulatory T cells in long-lasting Graves disease. MiXCR was run by TCRdb on the multiplex PCR reads, yielding one entry per CDR3 protein. Of around 400,000 distinct CDR3 sequences listed, about 16% are singletons. The material sequenced was peripheral blood mononuclear cells (PBMCs), taken at new diagnosis, from a patient treated with antithyroid drugs. These receptors all stem from a female donor with Graves disease. CDR3s include the opening cysteine and the closing phenylalanine or tryptophan. D genes are given only for firm matches. Rows give clone size only sometimes, using once, few, many, or a class for an expanded clone.

.,TRBV19,TRBD2,TRBJ2-2,CASSRTSGGNTGELFF,TGTGCCAGTAGCAGGACTAGCGGAGGGAACACCGGGGAGCTGTTTTTT
many,TRBV7-9,.,TRBJ2-7,CASSPGKGFWEQYF,TGTGCCAGCAGCCCCGGAAAGGGGTTTTGGGAGCAGTACTTC
.,TRBV12-3/TRBV12-4,.,TRBJ2-2,CASRNVIPDTGGLFF,TGTGCCAGCAGGAACGTGATCCCGGACACCGGGGGGCTGTTTTTT
many,TRBV12-3/TRBV12-4,TRBD1,TRBJ1-1,CASSLTGGEGEAFF,TGTGCCAGCAGTCTGACAGGGGGCGAAGGTGAAGCTTTCTTT
many,TRBV27,TRBD1,TRBJ1-2,CASSQRQGDYGYTF,TGTGCCAGCAGTCAACGACAGGGAGACTATGGCTACACCTTC
many,TRBV27,.,TRBJ2-7,CAAQGGSEQYF,TGTGCCGCACAAGGAGGTTCCGAGCAGTACTTC
many,TRBV18,.,TRBJ2-5,CASSPIPGDETQYF,TGTGCCAGCTCACCAATACCAGGGGACGAGACCCAGTACTTC
.,TRBV28,.,TRBJ2-1,CASSSRGVDEQFF,TGTGCCAGCAGTTCAAGGGGGGTTGATGAGCAGTTCTTC
many,TRBV4-1,.,TRBJ2-2,CASRPPGQRGELFF,TGCGCCAGCAGGCCGCCAGGTCAAAGGGGGGAGCTGTTTTTT
many,TRBV30,.,TRBJ1-2,CAWSPGVYGYTF,TGTGCCTGGAGTCCCGGGGTCTATGGCTACACCTTC
few,TRBV7-8,.,TRBJ2-2,CASSPENQGSGELFF,TGTGCCAGCAGCCCCGAAAACCAGGGTTCCGGGGAGCTGTTTTTT
many,TRBV2,.,TRBJ2-3,CASSTGSGAEDTQYF,TGTGCCAGCAGTACTGGTTCGGGGGCGGAAGATACGCAGTATTTT
.,TRBV20-1,.,TRBJ2-7,CSATASTYEQYF,TGCAGTGCCACAGCGAGTACCTACGAGCAGTACTTC
many,TRBV20-1,.,TRBJ2-4,CSALTRDLAKNIQYF,TGCAGTGCCCTGACCCGGGATCTAGCCAAAAACATTCAGTACTTC
many,TRBV27,TRBD1,TRBJ1-2,CASSFGQDTGGYTF,TGTGCCAGCAGTTTCGGACAGGACACCGGTGGCTACACCTTC
many,TRBV11-2,.,TRBJ1-2,CASSLIRVSAQIYGYTF,TGTGCCAGCAGCTTAATACGAGTTTCGGCACAGATCTATGGCTACACCTTC
.,TRBV28,.,TRBJ1-2,CASSLGPGNNYGYTF,TGTGCCAGCAGTTTAGGCCCAGGGAACAACTATGGCTACACCTTC
many,TRBV7-2,.,TRBJ1-6,CASGLQDGYNSPLHF,TGTGCCAGCGGCTTACAGGACGGCTATAATTCACCCCTCCACTTT
.,TRBV28,.,TRBJ1-5,CASSLQLVVSNQPQHF,TGTGCCAGCAGTTTGCAGTTAGTAGTTAGCAATCAGCCCCAGCATTTT
many,TRBV6-1,.,TRBJ2-2,CATTSGAANTGELFF,TGTGCCACCACTTCAGGGGCCGCGAACACCGGGGAGCTGTTTTTT
few,TRBV20-1,TRBD2,TRBJ2-7,CSAVPGTSVSYEQYF,TGCAGTGCAGTACCCGGGACTAGCGTCTCCTACGAGCAGTACTTC
many,TRBV27,.,TRBJ2-2,CASSLITGELFF,TGTGCCAGCAGCTTAATCACCGGGGAGCTGTTTTTT
many,TRBV28,TRBD2,TRBJ2-5,CASRSGEGPVQETQYF,TGTGCCAGCAGGTCCGGGGAGGGGCCGGTCCAAGAGACCCAGTACTTC
few,TRBV2,.,TRBJ1-2,CASRLGRGYTF,TGTGCCAGCAGATTGGGTCGTGGCTACACCTTC
few,TRBV15,.,TRBJ1-1,CATSRVWVNAEAFF,TGTGCCACCAGCAGAGTTTGGGTGAACGCTGAAGCTTTCTTT
many,TRBV6-1,.,TRBJ1-1,CASSEGYRGVTEAFF,TGTGCCAGCAGTGAAGGCTATAGGGGGGTGACTGAAGCTTTCTTT
.,TRBV4-3,TRBD1,TRBJ2-2,CASSQHPGQGANTGELFF,TGCGCCAGCAGCCAACACCCGGGACAGGGGGCCAACACCGGGGAGCTGTTTTTT
.,TRBV5-5,TRBD1,TRBJ1-2,CASSRGTGGWVYGYTF,TGTGCCAGCAGCCGCGGGACAGGGGGCTGGGTGTATGGCTACACCTTC
many,TRBV10-2,.,TRBJ2-1,CATSSLLRNEQFF,TGCGCCACCTCTAGCCTCCTAAGAAATGAGCAGTTCTTC
few,TRBV2,.,TRBJ1-3,CASTGALNTIYF,TGTGCCAGCACGGGAGCCTTAAACACCATATATTTT
.,TRBV24-1,TRBD1,TRBJ2-1,CATSDRDRGYEQFF,TGTGCCACCAGTGACCGGGACAGGGGATATGAGCAGTTCTTC
many,TRBV12-5,.,TRBJ2-2,CASGLGANTGELFF,TGTGCTAGTGGTTTGGGGGCGAACACCGGGGAGCTGTTTTTT
many,TRBV11-2,.,TRBJ2-5,CASTPLGYSLVRSQYF,TGTGCCAGCACCCCCCTTGGATACAGTTTGGTGCGTTCCCAGTACTTC
.,TRBV29-1,.,TRBJ1-2,CSVSQRGGNYGYTF,TGCAGCGTCTCCCAGCGGGGAGGTAACTATGGCTACACCTTC
many,TRBV11-2,TRBD2,TRBJ2-3,CASSSGLGADTQYF,TGTGCCAGCAGCTCCGGACTAGGAGCAGATACGCAGTATTTT
few,TRBV20-1,TRBD2,TRBJ2-7,CSARVGSGRASQYF,TGCAGTGCTAGAGTAGGTAGCGGGAGGGCCAGCCAGTACTTC
.,TRBV18,.,TRBJ1-3,CASSPYLDTIYF,TGTGCCAGCTCACCCTATCTGGACACCATATATTTT
.,TRBV10-3,.,TRBJ1-5,CAISDTNQPQHF,TGTGCCATCTCGGACACTAATCAGCCCCAGCATTTT